This T cell receptor (beta chain) was retrieved from a study of blood T cell repertoires in COVID-19. Original handling: Reference gene primer amplification gave estimated nucleated cell counts. The table came from immunoSEQ multiplex PCR; TCRdb's copy has only in-frame clones and leaves some out. That table supplies the V and J calls and clone size; D and trimming were determined from the DNA. The profile shows around 180,000 clones, about 84% of them singletons. Specimen: PBMCs or T cells enriched from blood (not recorded which). The sequence was obtained from a woman in her thirties who had recovered from COVID-19.

Here the CDR3 reads CASSYGGNTEAFF. The DNA of the CDR3 is TGTGCCAGCAGCTACGGGGGGAACACTGAAGCTTTCTTT. The chain recombines TRBV7-9 with TRBJ1-1; D possibly corresponds to TRBD1 (5 bases). Germline V gives CDR1 SEHNR, CDR2 FQNEAQ (reference sequence). Trimming pared 4 bases from V and 1 base from J, leaving 7 bases between. CDR3 length equals 13 residues.